This TCR beta chain was captured in a study of cytomegalovirus exposure and HLA in healthy donors. Study-wide points: The records held CMV serostatus as the only immune exposure information.

PCR used 60 Vbeta primers and 13 Jbeta primers. Profiling relied on immunoSEQ multiplex PCR, and the TCRdb table lists in-frame clones only, not all of them. The data show around 140,000 clones, with 75% to 90% seen just once and less than 2% held by the top ten. This clone was recorded a few times. Its antigen is not identified. Germline loops: CDR1 MNHEY, CDR2 SMNVEV (reference sequence). The V end lost 3 bases, the J end lost 0 bases, and 11 bases lay between the germline ends. The CDR3 has 15 amino acids. The genes are TRBV27 and TRBJ1-1; no reliable D call. The sample taken for sequencing was PBMCs. The clonotype originates from a man in his forties in good health and CMV-seronegative. The CDR3 nucleotides read TGTGCCAGCAGTTTCCCGACACTGATGAACACTGAAGCTTTCTTT. Residues: CASSFPTLMNTEAFF.